This T cell receptor (beta chain) emerged from a study of blood T cell repertoires in COVID-19. Study-level background: Sites in the United States, Italy and Spain provided acute and convalescent COVID-19 samples.

Profiled with immunoSEQ multiplex PCR; TCRdb holds only in-frame clones, not every one. The sample records tens of thousands of clones, approximately 85% being singletons. The ends were cut back, 5 bases at V and 5 bases at J, with 12 bases in the middle. The CDR3 consists of 13 residues. This clone was seen only once. The chain is built from TRBV12-3 or TRBV12-4 and TRBJ2-5; no reliable D call. The sequence came from a man between 60 and 75 years old with active or convalescent COVID-19. The sample consisted of peripheral blood. The CDR3 protein is CASSTTPRETQYF. DNA for the CDR3: TGTGCCAGCAGTACAACTCCGCGGGAGACCCAGTACTTC.